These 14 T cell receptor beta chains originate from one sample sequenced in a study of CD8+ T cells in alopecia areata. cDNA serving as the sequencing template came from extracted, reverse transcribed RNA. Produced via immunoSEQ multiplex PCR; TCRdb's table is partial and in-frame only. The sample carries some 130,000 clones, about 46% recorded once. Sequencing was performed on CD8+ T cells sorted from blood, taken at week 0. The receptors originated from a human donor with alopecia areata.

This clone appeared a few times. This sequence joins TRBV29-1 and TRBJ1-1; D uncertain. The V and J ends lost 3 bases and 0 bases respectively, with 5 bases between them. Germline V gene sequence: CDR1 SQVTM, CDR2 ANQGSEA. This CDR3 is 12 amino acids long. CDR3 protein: CSVDYMNTEAFF. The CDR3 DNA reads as TGCAGCGTTGACTATATGAACACTGAAGCTTTCTTT.

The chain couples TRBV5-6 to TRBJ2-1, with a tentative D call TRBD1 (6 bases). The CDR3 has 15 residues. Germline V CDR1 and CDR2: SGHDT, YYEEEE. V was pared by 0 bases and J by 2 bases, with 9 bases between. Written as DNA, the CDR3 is TGTGCCAGCAGCTTGGCGGGACACCCCTACAATGAGCAGTTCTTC. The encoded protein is CASSLAGHPYNEQFF.

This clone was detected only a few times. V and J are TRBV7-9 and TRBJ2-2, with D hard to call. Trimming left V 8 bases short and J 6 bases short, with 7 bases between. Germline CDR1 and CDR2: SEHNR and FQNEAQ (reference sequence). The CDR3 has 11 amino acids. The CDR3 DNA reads TGTGCCAGCGCCCCAGCCGGGGAGCTGTTTTTT. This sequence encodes CASAPAGELFF.

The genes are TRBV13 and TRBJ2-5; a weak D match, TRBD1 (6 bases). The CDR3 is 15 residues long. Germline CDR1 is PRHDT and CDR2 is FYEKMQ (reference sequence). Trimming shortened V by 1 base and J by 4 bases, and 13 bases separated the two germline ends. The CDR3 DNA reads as TGTGCCAGCAGCTTAGCCCTAACAGGGAGAGAGACCCAGTACTTC. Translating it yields CASSLALTGRETQYF.

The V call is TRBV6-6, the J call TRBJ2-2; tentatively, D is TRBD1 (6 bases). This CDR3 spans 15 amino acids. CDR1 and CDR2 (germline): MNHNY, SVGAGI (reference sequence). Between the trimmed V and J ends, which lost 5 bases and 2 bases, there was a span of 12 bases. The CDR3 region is CASSTQGPNTGELFF. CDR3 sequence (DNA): TGTGCCAGCAGTACACAGGGACCCAACACCGGGGAGCTGTTTTTT.

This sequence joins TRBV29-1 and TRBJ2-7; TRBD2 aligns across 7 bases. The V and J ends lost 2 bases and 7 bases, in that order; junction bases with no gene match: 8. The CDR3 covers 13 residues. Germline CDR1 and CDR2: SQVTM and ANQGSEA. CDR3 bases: TGCAGCGTTGAACGCGGTGGGGGAGGGGAGCAGTACTTC. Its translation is CSVERGGGGEQYF.

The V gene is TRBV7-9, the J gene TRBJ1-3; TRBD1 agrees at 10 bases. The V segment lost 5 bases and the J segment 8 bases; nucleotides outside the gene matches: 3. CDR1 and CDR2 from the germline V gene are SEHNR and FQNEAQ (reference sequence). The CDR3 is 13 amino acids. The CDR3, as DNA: TGTGCCAGCAGCAGCGGGACAGGGGACACCATATATTTT. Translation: CASSSGTGDTIYF.

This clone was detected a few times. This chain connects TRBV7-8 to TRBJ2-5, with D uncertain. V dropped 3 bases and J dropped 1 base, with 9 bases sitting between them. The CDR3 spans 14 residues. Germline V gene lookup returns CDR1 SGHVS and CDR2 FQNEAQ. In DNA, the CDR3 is TGTGCCAGCAGCTTTTCGCCTGGCCAAGAGACCCAGTACTTC. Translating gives CASSFSPGQETQYF.

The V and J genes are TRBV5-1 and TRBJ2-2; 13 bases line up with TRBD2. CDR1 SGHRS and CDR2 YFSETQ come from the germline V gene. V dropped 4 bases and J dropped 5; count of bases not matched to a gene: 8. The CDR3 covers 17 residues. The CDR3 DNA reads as TGCGCCAGCAGCCTCGGACTAGCGGGGGAGAGGACCGGGGAGCTGTTTTTT. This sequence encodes CASSLGLAGERTGELFF.

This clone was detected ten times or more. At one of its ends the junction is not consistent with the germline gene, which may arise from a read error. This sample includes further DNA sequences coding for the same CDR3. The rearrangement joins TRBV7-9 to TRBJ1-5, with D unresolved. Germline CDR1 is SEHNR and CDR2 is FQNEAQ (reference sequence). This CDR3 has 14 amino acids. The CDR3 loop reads CASSLDGFNQPQHF. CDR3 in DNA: TGTGCCAGCAGTTTAGACGGATTCAATCAGCCCCAGCATTTT.

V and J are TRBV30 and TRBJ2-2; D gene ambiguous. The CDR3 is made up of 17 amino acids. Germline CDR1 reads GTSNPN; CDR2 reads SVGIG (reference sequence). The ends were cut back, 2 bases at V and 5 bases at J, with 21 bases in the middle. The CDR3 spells CAWSYGELGIGTGELFF. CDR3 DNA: TGTGCCTGGAGTTATGGCGAGTTAGGGATAGGGACCGGGGAGCTGTTTTTT.

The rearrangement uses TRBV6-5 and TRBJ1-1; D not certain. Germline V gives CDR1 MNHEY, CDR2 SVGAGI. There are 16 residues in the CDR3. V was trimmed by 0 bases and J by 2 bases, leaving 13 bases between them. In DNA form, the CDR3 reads TGTGCCAGCAGTTACTCATTGGCAGCCGGCAACACTGAAGCTTTCTTT. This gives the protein CASSYSLAAGNTEAFF.

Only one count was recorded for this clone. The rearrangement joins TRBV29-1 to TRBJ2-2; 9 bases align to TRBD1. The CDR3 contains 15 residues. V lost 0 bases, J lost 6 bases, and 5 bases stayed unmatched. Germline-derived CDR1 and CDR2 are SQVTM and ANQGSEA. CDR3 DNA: TGCAGCGTTGAAGAGGGACAGGGAAGGGCCGGGGAGCTGTTTTTT. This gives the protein CSVEEGQGRAGELFF.

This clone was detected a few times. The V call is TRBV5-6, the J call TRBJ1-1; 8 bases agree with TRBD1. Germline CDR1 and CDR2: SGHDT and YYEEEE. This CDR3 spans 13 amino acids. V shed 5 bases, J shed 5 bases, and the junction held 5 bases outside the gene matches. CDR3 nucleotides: TGTGCCAGCAGGGGACAGGAGGGAACTGAAGCTTTCTTT. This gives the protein CASRGQEGTEAFF.